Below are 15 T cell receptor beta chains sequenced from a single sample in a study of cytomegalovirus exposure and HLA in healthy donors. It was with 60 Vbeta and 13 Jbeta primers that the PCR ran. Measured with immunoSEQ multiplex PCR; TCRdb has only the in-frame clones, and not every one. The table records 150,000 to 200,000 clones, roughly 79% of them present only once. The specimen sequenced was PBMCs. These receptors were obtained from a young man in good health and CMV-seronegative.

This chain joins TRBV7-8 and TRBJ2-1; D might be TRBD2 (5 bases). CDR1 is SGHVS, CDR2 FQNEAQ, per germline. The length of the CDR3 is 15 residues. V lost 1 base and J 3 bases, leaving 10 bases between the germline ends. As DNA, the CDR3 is TGTGCCAGCAGCTTAGACGTTGGAGGCTACAATGAGCAGTTCTTC. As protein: CASSLDVGGYNEQFF.

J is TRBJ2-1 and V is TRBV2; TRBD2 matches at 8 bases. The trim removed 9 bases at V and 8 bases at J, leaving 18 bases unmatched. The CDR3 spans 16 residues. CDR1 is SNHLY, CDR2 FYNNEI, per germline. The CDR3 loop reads CARHERGGRHSDEQFF. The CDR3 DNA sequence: TGTGCCAGACACGAAAGGGGCGGGAGGCATTCGGATGAGCAGTTCTTC.

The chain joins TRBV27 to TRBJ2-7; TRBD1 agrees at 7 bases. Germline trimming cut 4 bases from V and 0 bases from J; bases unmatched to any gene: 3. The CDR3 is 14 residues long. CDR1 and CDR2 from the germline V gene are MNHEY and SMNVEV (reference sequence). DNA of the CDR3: TGTGCCAGCAGTTGGGACAGTCACTCCTACGAGCAGTACTTC. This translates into CASSWDSHSYEQYF.

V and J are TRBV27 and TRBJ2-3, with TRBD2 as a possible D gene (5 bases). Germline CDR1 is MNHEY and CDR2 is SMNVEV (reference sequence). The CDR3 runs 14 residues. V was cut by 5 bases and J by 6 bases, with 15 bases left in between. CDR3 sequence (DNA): TGTGCCAGCAGTCAACTAGATCCTCGCGATACGCAGTATTTT. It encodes CASSQLDPRDTQYF.

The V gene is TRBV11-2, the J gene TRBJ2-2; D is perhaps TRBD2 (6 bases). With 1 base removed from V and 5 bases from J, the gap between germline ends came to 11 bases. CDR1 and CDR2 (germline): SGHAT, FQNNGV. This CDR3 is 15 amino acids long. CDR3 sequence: CASSLAAGRTGELFF. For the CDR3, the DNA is TGTGCCAGCAGCTTAGCGGCAGGGAGGACCGGGGAGCTGTTTTTT.

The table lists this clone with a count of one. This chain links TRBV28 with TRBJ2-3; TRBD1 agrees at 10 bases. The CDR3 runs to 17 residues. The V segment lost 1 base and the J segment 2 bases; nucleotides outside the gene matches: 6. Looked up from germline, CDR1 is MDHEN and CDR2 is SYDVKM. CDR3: CASSLSSGQGYTDTQYF. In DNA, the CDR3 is TGTGCCAGCAGTTTATCATCGGGACAGGGGTACACAGATACGCAGTATTTT.

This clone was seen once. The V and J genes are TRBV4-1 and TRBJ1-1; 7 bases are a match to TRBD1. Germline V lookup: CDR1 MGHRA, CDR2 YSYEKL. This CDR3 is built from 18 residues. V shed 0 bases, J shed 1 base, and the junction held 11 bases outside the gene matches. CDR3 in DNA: TGCGCCAGCAGCCAAGAATCGCAGGGGGTAATTGGGAACACTGAAGCTTTCTTT. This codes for CASSQESQGVIGNTEAFF.

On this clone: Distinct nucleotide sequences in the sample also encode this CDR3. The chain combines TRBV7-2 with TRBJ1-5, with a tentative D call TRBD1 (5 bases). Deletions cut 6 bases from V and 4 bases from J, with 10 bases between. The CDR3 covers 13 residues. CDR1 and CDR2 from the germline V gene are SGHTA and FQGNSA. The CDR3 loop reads CASSVRGNQPQHF. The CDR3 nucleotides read TGTGCCAGCAGTGTCCGGGGGAATCAGCCCCAGCATTTT.

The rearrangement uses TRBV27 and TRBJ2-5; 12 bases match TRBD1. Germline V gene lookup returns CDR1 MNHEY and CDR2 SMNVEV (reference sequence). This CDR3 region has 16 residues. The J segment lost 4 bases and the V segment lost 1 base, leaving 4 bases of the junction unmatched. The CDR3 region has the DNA TGTGCCAGCAGTTTATTTGGGACAGGGGGCTCAGAGACCCAGTACTTC. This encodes CASSLFGTGGSETQYF.

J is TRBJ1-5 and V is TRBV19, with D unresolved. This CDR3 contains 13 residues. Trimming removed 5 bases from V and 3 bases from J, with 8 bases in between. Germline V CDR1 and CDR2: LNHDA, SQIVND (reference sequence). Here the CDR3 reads CASSFLNNQPQHF. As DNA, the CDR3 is TGTGCCAGTAGTTTTTTAAACAATCAGCCCCAGCATTTT.

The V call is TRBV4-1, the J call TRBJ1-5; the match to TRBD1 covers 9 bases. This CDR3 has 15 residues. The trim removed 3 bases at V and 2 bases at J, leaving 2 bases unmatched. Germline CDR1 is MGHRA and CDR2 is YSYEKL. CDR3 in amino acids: CASSHRTGGNQPQHF. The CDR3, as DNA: TGCGCCAGCAGCCATCGGACAGGGGGCAATCAGCCCCAGCATTTT.

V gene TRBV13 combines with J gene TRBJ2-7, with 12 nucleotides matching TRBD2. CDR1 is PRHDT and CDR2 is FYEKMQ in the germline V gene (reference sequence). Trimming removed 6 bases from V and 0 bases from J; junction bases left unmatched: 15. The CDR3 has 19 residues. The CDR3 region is CASRNFWTSGTPSSYEQYF. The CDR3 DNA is TGTGCCAGCAGGAACTTTTGGACTAGCGGGACCCCGAGCTCCTACGAGCAGTACTTC.

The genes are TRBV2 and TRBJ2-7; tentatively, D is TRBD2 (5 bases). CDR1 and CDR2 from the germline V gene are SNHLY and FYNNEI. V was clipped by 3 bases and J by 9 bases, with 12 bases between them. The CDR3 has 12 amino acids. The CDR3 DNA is TGTGCCAGCAGTGAGGGCCGGGAAGGGCAGTACTTC. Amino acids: CASSEGREGQYF.

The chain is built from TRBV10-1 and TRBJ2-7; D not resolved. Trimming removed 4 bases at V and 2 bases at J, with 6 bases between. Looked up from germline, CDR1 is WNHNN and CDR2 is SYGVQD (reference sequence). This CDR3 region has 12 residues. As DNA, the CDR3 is TGCGCCAGCAGTGCGAGTACCTACGAGCAGTACTTC. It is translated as CASSASTYEQYF.

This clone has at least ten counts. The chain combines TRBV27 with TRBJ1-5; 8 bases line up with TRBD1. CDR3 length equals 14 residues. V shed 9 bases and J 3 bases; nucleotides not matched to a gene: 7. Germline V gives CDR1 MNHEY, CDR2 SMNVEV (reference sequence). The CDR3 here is CASQTGANNQPQHF. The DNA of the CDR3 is TGTGCCAGTCAGACAGGGGCTAACAATCAGCCCCAGCATTTT.